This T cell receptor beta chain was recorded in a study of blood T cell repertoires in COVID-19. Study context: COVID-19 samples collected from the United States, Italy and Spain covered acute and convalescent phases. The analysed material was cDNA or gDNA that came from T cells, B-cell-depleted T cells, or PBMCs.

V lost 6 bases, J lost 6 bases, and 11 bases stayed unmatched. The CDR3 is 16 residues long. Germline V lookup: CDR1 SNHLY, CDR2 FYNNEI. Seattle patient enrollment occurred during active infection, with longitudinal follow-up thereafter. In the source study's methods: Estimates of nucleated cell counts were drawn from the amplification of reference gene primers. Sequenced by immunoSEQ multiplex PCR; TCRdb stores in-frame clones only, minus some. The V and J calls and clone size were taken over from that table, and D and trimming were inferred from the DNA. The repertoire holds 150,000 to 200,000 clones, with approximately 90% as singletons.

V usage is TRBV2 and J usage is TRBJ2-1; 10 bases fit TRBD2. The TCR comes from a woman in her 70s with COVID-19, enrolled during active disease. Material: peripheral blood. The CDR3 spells CASSFRAGGPANEQFF. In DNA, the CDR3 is TGTGCCAGCAGCTTTCGAGCGGGAGGGCCGGCCAATGAGCAGTTCTTC.